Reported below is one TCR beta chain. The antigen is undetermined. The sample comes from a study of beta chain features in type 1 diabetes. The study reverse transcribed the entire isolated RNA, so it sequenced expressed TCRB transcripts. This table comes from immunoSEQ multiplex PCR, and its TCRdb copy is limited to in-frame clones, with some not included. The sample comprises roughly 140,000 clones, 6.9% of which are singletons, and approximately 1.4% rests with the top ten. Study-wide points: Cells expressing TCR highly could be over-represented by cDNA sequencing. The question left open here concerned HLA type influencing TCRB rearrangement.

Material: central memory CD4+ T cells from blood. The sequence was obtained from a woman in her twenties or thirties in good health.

Here the CDR3 reads CASSPDRLKGGNTIYF. CDR3 nucleotides: TGTGCCAGCTCACCAGACAGGCTAAAAGGTGGAAACACCATATATTTT. V and J are TRBV18 and TRBJ1-3; D is possibly TRBD1 (6 bases). The V gene lost 2 bases and the J gene lost 3 bases, with 14 bases spanning the gap. Germline CDR1 KGHSH, CDR2 LQKENI. The CDR3 covers 16 residues.